This TCR beta chain was sequenced for a study of blood T cells in healthy people across ages. General observations from the study: Relative to aged donors, long-lived donors carried more naive CD4+ cells and displayed higher diversity.

Combining a sample-barcoded 5' primer with a J-beta primer mix, a second PCR ran for about 7 to 11 cycles. TCRdb reprocessed the 5' RACE reads via MiXCR and lists one record per CDR3 protein. The data show hundreds of thousands of distinct CDR3 sequences, 45% to 50% seen once. The ends were cut back, 6 bases at V and 10 bases at J, with 10 bases in the middle. CDR1 and CDR2 (germline): MNHNS, SASEGT. There are 11 residues in the CDR3. On this clonotype: The antigen remains undetermined.

The sequencing sample was made of blood. This receptor was obtained from a woman aged 60-75 years in good health. V usage is TRBV6-1 and J usage is TRBJ2-1, with D perhaps TRBD2 (5 bases). CDR3 nucleotides: TGTGCCAGCAGCCCTAGGAGGGAGCAGTTCTTC. Translated: CASSPRREQFF.